The clone carrying this T cell receptor beta chain was seen many times. Its antigen remains unknown. This sample stems from a study of metastatic and nonmetastatic thyroid tumors. In the authors' methods: Built for papillary thyroid cancer, a distant-metastasis classifier drew on CDR3 differences across clinicopathological groups. MiXCR was used by TCRdb to re-call the PCR reads. TCRdb, not the authors, supplied the V and J calls. The sample contains 10,000 to 15,000 clones, over 25% of which appear only once. General study findings and limits: In blood and tumor, TCR beta diversity was reportedly significantly higher in malignant thyroid tumors than in benign nodules.

Among the patients, none had received any treatment before thyroid surgery. Germline CDR1 ENHRY, CDR2 SYGVKD. The CDR3 has 13 residues. V dropped 0 bases and J dropped 9 bases, with 11 bases sitting between them. This TCR was recovered from a female donor with papillary thyroid cancer or a benign thyroid nodule (not recorded which). Some clones in this sample may be carry-over from other donors' samples. Material: tumor tissue. V and J are TRBV10-3 and TRBJ1-2; weak D call: TRBD1 (5 bases). In DNA form, the CDR3 reads TGTGCCATCAGTGAGTCAAATCAGGGCAGCTACACCTTC. Its translation: CAISESNQGSYTF.